Listed below are T cell receptor beta chains from one sample, sequenced in a study of identical twins. From the 5' RACE reads, TCRdb called clonotypes with MiXCR, one entry per CDR3 protein. The sample yields 200,000 to 300,000 distinct CDR3 sequences, about an eighth seen once. These data were likewise used in another study, on yellow fever vaccine responses in identical twins.

The sequencing sample was made of memory (CD45RO+) T cells sorted from blood. The receptors come from a woman aged 18-29 years in good health. Both conserved end residues are part of each CDR3. The D gene is left open where the match is weak. For some rows the clone size is stated as once, few or many, or as a class when expanded; others skip it.

TRBJ2-1 few TRBV6-1 TRBD1 CARQGQSNSHNEQFF TGTGCCAGACAGGGACAGTCAAACTCCCACAATGAGCAGTTCTTC
TRBJ2-3 NA TRBV7-2 TRBD2 CASSPRGASTDTQYF TGTGCCAGCAGCCCGCGGGGGGCGAGCACAGATACGCAGTATTTT
TRBJ1-2 many TRBV5-1 NA CASSLEGRNYGYTF TGCGCCAGCAGCTTGGAGGGCAGAAACTATGGCTACACCTTC
TRBJ1-4 NA TRBV12-3/TRBV12-4 NA CASSSGRGTEKLFF TGTGCCAGCAGTTCGGGCAGGGGAACTGAAAAACTGTTTTTT
TRBJ2-1 few TRBV2 TRBD2 CASNGGRGYNEQFF TGTGCCAGCAACGGCGGGAGGGGCTACAATGAGCAGTTCTTC
TRBJ1-1 NA TRBV12-3/TRBV12-4 TRBD1 CASSPTPGGGTEAFF TGTGCCAGCAGTCCGACCCCAGGGGGCGGCACTGAAGCTTTCTTT
TRBJ2-1 NA TRBV3-1 NA CASSWRRGQRGNEQFF TGTGCCAGCAGTTGGAGGAGGGGACAAAGGGGGAATGAGCAGTTCTTC
TRBJ2-7 many TRBV3-1 NA CASSSQNTGEQYF TGTGCCAGCAGCTCGCAGAACACTGGCGAGCAGTACTTC
TRBJ1-1 few TRBV5-1 NA CASSLGRNEAFF TGCGCCAGCAGCTTGGGGCGGAATGAAGCTTTCTTT
TRBJ2-7 few TRBV2 TRBD1 CASFDRGREQYF TGTGCCAGCTTCGACAGGGGTCGCGAGCAGTACTTC
TRBJ2-5 NA TRBV5-1 NA CASSARGAGETQYF TGCGCCAGCAGCGCCCGGGGGGCCGGAGAGACCCAGTACTTC
TRBJ1-1 many TRBV5-6 NA CASSLAGGSTEAFF TGTGCCAGCAGCTTGGCCGGGGGTAGCACTGAAGCTTTCTTT
TRBJ2-1 many TRBV7-9 NA CASSHRDNYNEQFF TGTGCCAGCAGCCACCGGGACAACTACAATGAGCAGTTCTTC
TRBJ2-3 few TRBV18 NA CASHRSSSTDTQYF TGTGCCAGCCATCGTTCATCAAGCACAGATACGCAGTATTTT
TRBJ2-3 few TRBV20-1 TRBD2 CSAIPASGGTTDTQYF TGCAGTGCCATTCCGGCTAGCGGGGGAACCACAGATACGCAGTATTTT